Described below is a single T cell receptor beta chain sequence and its context. Runs used v3.0 of the immunoSEQ assay and were done at survey level. Method: immunoSEQ multiplex PCR; TCRdb's copy keeps in-frame clones and lacks some. Of 20,000 to 25,000 clones in the sample, around four fifths are singletons; the top ten hold roughly 3.8%. The data derive from a study of long-term antiretroviral therapy in people with HIV. After removal of 4 bases from V and 4 bases from J, the junction contained 6 bases not matched to a gene. Germline-derived CDR1 and CDR2 are SNHLY and FYNNEI. CDR3 size: 14 residues.

The receptor comes from a man aged 18 to 29 with HIV. The sequencing used unsorted PBMCs, collected about 4 years after starting antiretroviral therapy. V gene TRBV2 combines with J gene TRBJ2-5, with 7 bases identical to TRBD1. The CDR3 DNA is TGTGCCAGCAGTGCCGGGACAGTTTTAGAGACCCAGTACTTC. It specifies CASSAGTVLETQYF.